The clone carrying this T cell receptor beta chain occurred a few times. The data were obtained in a study of T cells in Graves' hyperthyroidism and ophthalmopathy. The wider study: The blood sample was taken at first diagnosis, before treatment began.

Germline V gives CDR1 GTSNPN, CDR2 SVGIG (reference sequence). Trimming shortened V by 6 bases and J by 4 bases, and 18 bases separated the two germline ends. The CDR3 is made up of 14 amino acids. Those patients with uncontrolled infection, other autoimmune disease, pregnancy or lactation were excluded. There were TCR beta CDR3 regions amplified from RNA transcripts. TCR CDR3 underwent first-round RT-PCR with the HTBI primer set. TCRdb analysed the multiplex PCR reads with MiXCR anew, one entry per CDR3 protein. Found here are about 350,000 distinct CDR3 sequences, about 15% of them singletons; the top ten hold under 30%.

Sequenced material: blood. V gene TRBV30 combines with J gene TRBJ1-2; the D is unclear. The clonotype comes from a woman under 40 with Graves' hyperthyroidism. The CDR3 protein is CACFPTDSGYGYTF. For the CDR3, the DNA is TGTGCCTGCTTCCCGACGGACTCGGGCTATGGCTACACCTTC.